This paragraph covers one T cell receptor (beta chain) sequence. The record originates from a study of cytomegalovirus exposure and HLA in healthy donors. PCR primers comprised 60 Vbeta and 13 Jbeta primers. Profiled with immunoSEQ multiplex PCR; TCRdb holds only in-frame clones, not every one. This sample has around 99,000 clones, with roughly 70% found just once. Input material: PBMCs. The origin of this receptor is a man aged 35 to 55 in good health and CMV-seronegative.

CDR3 sequence reads: CASSQGGQWGAGNTIYF. For the CDR3, the DNA is TGCGCCAGCAGCCAAGGGGGACAGTGGGGGGCTGGAAACACCATATATTTT. The chain is built from TRBV4-3 and TRBJ1-3, with 7 bases identical to TRBD1. Germline V CDR1 and CDR2: LGHNA, YSLEER. CDR3 length equals 17 residues. After removal of 1 base from V and 2 bases from J, the junction contained 8 bases not matched to a gene.